One T cell receptor (beta chain) is described in this entry. Its antigen is still unknown. The entry originates in a study of shared clonotypes between healthy human individuals. The overall study: Each donor's CD4 naive and CD4 memory cells filled three plates apiece, CD8 naive two, and CD8 memory one. Whole-study results and caveats: The study found about 5% of naive CD4 clonotypes shared across four donors. The study generally estimated greater richness for naive than memory subsets.

Losses at the gene ends were 2 bases for V and 4 bases for J; bases not matched to a gene: 5. CDR3 length equals 15 residues. Germline CDR1 and CDR2: SGHTA and FQGTGA. TCRdb's table, derived via immunoSEQ multiplex PCR, lists solely in-frame clones and lacks some. This table holds about 2.3 million clones, under 95% found once. The sequence was obtained from a man aged 18 to 29 in good health. Some clones in this sample may be carry-over from other donors' samples. The sample taken for sequencing was naive CD4+ T cells from PBMCs. The subset is: CD45RA+ positively selected. The V and J genes are TRBV7-3 and TRBJ1-3; 7 bases are shared with TRBD1. The CDR3 nucleotides read TGTGCCAGCAGCTTAGGGAGGGGGCAAGGAAACACCATATATTTT. Translated: CASSLGRGQGNTIYF. The whole variable domain, remainder taken from reference TRBV7-3 and TRBJ1-3, is GAGVSQTPSNKVTEKGKYVELRCDPISGHTALYWYRQSLGQGPEFLIYFQGTGAADDSGLPNDRFFAVRPEGSVSTLKIQRTERGDSAVYLCASSLGRGQGNTIYFGEGSWLTVV.